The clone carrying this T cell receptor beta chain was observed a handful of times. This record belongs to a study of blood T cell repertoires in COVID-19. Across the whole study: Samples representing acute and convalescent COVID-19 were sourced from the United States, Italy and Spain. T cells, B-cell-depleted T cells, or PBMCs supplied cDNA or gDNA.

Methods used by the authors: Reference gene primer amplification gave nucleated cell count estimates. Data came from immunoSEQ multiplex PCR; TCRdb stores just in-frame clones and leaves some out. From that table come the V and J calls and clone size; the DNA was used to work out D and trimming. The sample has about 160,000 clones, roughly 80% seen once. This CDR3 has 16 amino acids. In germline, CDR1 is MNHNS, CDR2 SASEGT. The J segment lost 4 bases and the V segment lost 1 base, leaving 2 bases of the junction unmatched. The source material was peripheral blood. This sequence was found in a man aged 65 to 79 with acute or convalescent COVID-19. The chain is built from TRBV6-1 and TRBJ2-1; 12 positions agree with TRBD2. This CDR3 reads CASSEETSGRYNEQFF. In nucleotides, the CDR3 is TGTGCCAGCAGTGAAGAAACTAGCGGGAGGTACAATGAGCAGTTCTTC.